Listed here are 21 T cell receptor beta chains from one sample, sequenced in a study of cytomegalovirus exposure and HLA in healthy donors. This table comes from immunoSEQ multiplex PCR, and its TCRdb copy is limited to in-frame clones, with some not included. Among under 300,000 clones listed, around 91% were seen once. The sequenced sample consisted of PBMCs. Every receptor here comes from a woman between 18 and 29 years old in good health and CMV-seronegative.

The CDR3 nucleotides are TGTGCCGCCGCCCAGAGACAGGGGGCGAGCGTCTATGGCTACACCTTC. Protein: CAAAQRQGASVYGYTF. The J gene is TRBJ1-2, the V gene TRBV15; TRBD1 matches 10 bases. J gave up 4 bases and V 11 bases, and 16 bases lay outside the gene matches. The germline CDR1 and CDR2 sequences are LNHNV and YYDKDF (reference sequence). CDR3 size: 16 residues.

V gene TRBV28 combines with J gene TRBJ1-5, with D perhaps TRBD1 (5 bases). The CDR3 has 16 residues. The V end was cut by 5 bases, the J end by 0 bases, with 14 bases between. Per the germline V gene, CDR1 is MDHEN and CDR2 is SYDVKM. CDR3 region: CASSPPGVISNQPQHF. The CDR3 nucleotides are TGTGCCAGCAGTCCCCCGGGGGTGATTAGCAATCAGCCCCAGCATTTT.

The gene calls are TRBV15 and TRBJ1-3; D is unresolved. The germline gives CDR1 LNHNV, CDR2 YYDKDF (reference sequence). The CDR3 extends over 14 amino acids. The V end was cut by 1 base, the J end by 4 bases, with 8 bases between. The CDR3 bases are TGTGCCACCAGCAGAGGACATTCGGGAAACACCATATATTTT. Its protein is CATSRGHSGNTIYF.

This clone is a singleton in its sample. The V gene is TRBV4-3, the J gene TRBJ1-1, with D perhaps matching TRBD1 (6 bases). This CDR3 has 15 amino acids. Trimming stripped 0 bases from V and 5 bases from J, with 13 bases between. From germline, CDR1 is LGHNA and CDR2 YSLEER. The DNA for the CDR3 is TGCGCCAGCAGCCAAGATTACAGGGTGGGGACTGAAGCTTTCTTT. Encoded protein: CASSQDYRVGTEAFF.

The gene calls are TRBV27 and TRBJ1-6, with 7 nucleotides matching TRBD1. Germline V CDR1 and CDR2: MNHEY, SMNVEV (reference sequence). Losses at the gene ends were 6 bases for V and 7 bases for J; bases not matched to a gene: 6. The CDR3 covers 14 residues. The CDR3 DNA sequence: TGTGCCAGCAGGCAGGGACAGCCGAATTCACCCCTCCACTTT. Protein sequence: CASRQGQPNSPLHF.

The rearrangement links TRBV19 to TRBJ1-5, with a possible D match to TRBD1 (5 bases). The CDR3 extends over 15 amino acids. With 2 bases removed from V and 3 bases from J, the gap between germline ends came to 11 bases. Germline V lookup: CDR1 LNHDA, CDR2 SQIVND (reference sequence). CDR3 amino acids: CASSIPGIYNQPQHF. DNA of the CDR3: TGTGCCAGTAGTATACCAGGGATCTACAATCAGCCCCAGCATTTT.

This clone has only one observation. The chain uses TRBV5-4 and TRBJ2-3; 7 positions agree with TRBD2. This CDR3 is built from 16 residues. After removal of 1 base from V and 0 bases from J, the junction contained 5 bases not matched to a gene. Germline V gene lookup returns CDR1 SGHNT and CDR2 YYREEE (reference sequence). The CDR3 nucleotides read TGTGCCAGCAGCTTGCCTCCAGCGGGGAGCACAGATACGCAGTATTTT. Its protein is CASSLPPAGSTDTQYF.

V gene TRBV4-3 combines with J gene TRBJ2-5; TRBD2 matches at 13 bases. The germline gives CDR1 LGHNA, CDR2 YSLEER. With V trimmed by 3 bases and J by 2 bases, 6 bases remained unmatched. This CDR3 is built from 17 residues. In DNA, the CDR3 is TGCGCCAGCAGCCAGACCCCGGGACTAGCGGGGCAAGAGACCCAGTACTTC. Residues: CASSQTPGLAGQETQYF.

The rearrangement uses TRBV5-4 and TRBJ1-6, with TRBD1 identical over 8 bases. After removal of 4 bases from V and 6 bases from J, the junction contained 9 bases not matched to a gene. The CDR3 length is 16 residues. Germline loops: CDR1 SGHNT, CDR2 YYREEE (reference sequence). CDR3 in amino acids: CASSTGQGRGNSPLHF. CDR3 coding DNA: TGTGCCAGCAGCACAGGACAGGGAAGAGGTAATTCACCCCTCCACTTT.

The rearrangement joins TRBV7-9 to TRBJ1-1; TRBD1 might be the D (5 bases). The CDR3 loop spans 14 amino acids. V was pared by 5 bases and J by 1 base, with 11 bases between. The germline V gene encodes CDR1 SEHNR and CDR2 FQNEAQ (reference sequence). Here the CDR3 DNA reads TGTGCCAGCAGCCAGGGAGCGGGGAACACTGAAGCTTTCTTT. Residues: CASSQGAGNTEAFF.

The chain combines TRBV19 with TRBJ2-1, with TRBD1 identical over 8 bases. CDR3 length: 14 residues. CDR1 is LNHDA and CDR2 is SQIVND in the germline V gene (reference sequence). With V trimmed by 3 bases and J by 6 bases, 4 bases remained unmatched. The CDR3 nucleotides read TGTGCCAGTAGTATCAGGGACAGGAGCAATGAGCAGTTCTTC. This translates into CASSIRDRSNEQFF.

This clone has a handful of counts. The CDR3 is CASSWTSGAAGEQYF. As DNA, the CDR3 is TGTGCCAGTAGTTGGACTAGCGGGGCGGCGGGGGAGCAGTACTTC. V and J are TRBV19 and TRBJ2-7; TRBD2 matches 12 bases. The V segment lost 5 bases and the J segment 7 bases; nucleotides outside the gene matches: 9. This CDR3 has 15 residues. Germline V gene sequence: CDR1 LNHDA, CDR2 SQIVND (reference sequence).

This chain connects TRBV6-1 to TRBJ1-5; the D is unclear. V lost 2 bases, J lost 3 bases, and 8 bases lay in between. CDR1 and CDR2 (germline): MNHNS, SASEGT. There are 14 residues in the CDR3. CDR3 protein: CASSETQDNQPQHF. The CDR3 DNA sequence: TGTGCCAGCAGTGAAACCCAGGACAATCAGCCCCAGCATTTT.

This clone was seen a single time. The chain uses TRBV5-8 and TRBJ2-7, with 7 positions matching TRBD1. This CDR3 has 16 amino acids. Per the germline V gene, CDR1 is SGHTS and CDR2 is YDEGEE. J was trimmed by 0 bases and V by 4 bases; bases with no gene match: 10. This chain's CDR3 is CASSQLTGYSSYEQYV. The CDR3 DNA reads TGTGCCAGCAGCCAACTGACAGGGTATAGCTCCTACGAGCAGTACGTC.

V and J are TRBV11-2 and TRBJ2-3, with 7 positions matching TRBD1. V was clipped by 3 bases and J by 3 bases; unmatched bases: 3. CDR3 length equals 14 residues. Germline-derived CDR1 and CDR2 are SGHAT and FQNNGV. The CDR3, as DNA: TGTGCCAGCAGCTTCGACAGGGTGACAGATACGCAGTATTTT. Protein product: CASSFDRVTDTQYF.

CDR3 residues: CASSVSLGRAGVRQETQYF. The CDR3 DNA is TGTGCCAGCAGCGTAAGCTTAGGAAGGGCAGGGGTCCGGCAAGAGACCCAGTACTTC. The chain employs TRBV9 and TRBJ2-5, with a tentative D call TRBD1 (6 bases). Germline V gene lookup returns CDR1 SGDLS and CDR2 YYNGEE. Trimming removed 1 base at V and 2 bases at J, with 24 bases between. CDR3 length equals 19 residues. The complete variable domain, with remaining parts taken from reference TRBV9 and TRBJ2-5, reads DSGVTQTPKHLITATGQRVTLRCSPRSGDLSVYWYQQSLDQGLQFLIQYYNGEERAKGNILERFSAQQFPDLHSELNLSSLELGDSALYFCASSVSLGRAGVRQETQYFGPGTRLLVL.

This clone was observed a few times. Here the CDR3 DNA reads TGTGCCAGCAGCTTAGCGCGGGGAAACACCATATATTTT. Amino acid sequence: CASSLARGNTIYF. The chain uses TRBV7-9 and TRBJ1-3; D call uncertain. The CDR3 has 13 residues. Trimming stripped 0 bases from V and 4 bases from J, with 4 bases between. Germline CDR1 reads SEHNR; CDR2 reads FQNEAQ (reference sequence).

The chain couples TRBV6-1 to TRBJ2-7, with 10 bases aligning to TRBD1. The CDR3 covers 14 residues. Unmatched junction bases numbered 5, after V lost 2 bases and J lost 7 bases. Per the germline V gene, CDR1 is MNHNS and CDR2 is SASEGT. The CDR3 spells CASSEQGQGTEQYV. The CDR3 nucleotides are TGTGCCAGCAGTGAACAGGGACAGGGGACGGAGCAGTACGTC.

A note on this clone: This CDR3 is also generated by other DNA sequences in the sample. The chain combines TRBV6-5 with TRBJ2-7; 8 bases match TRBD1. The CDR3 contains 14 residues. J lost 1 base, V lost 2 bases, and 1 base had no gene match. CDR1 is MNHEY and CDR2 is SVGAGI in the germline V gene. CDR3 loop: CASSYGQGSYEQYF. The CDR3 bases are TGTGCCAGCAGTTACGGACAGGGATCCTACGAGCAGTACTTC.

The genes are TRBV9 and TRBJ2-1, with TRBD2 matching 13 bases. The CDR3 has 16 amino acids. Unmatched junction bases numbered 6, after V lost 2 bases and J lost 7 bases. CDR1 SGDLS and CDR2 YYNGEE come from the germline V gene. Written as DNA, the CDR3 is TGTGCCAGCAGCGTGCAACTAGCGGGGGGGCGGAATGAGCAGTTCTTC. Protein sequence: CASSVQLAGGRNEQFF.

The chain combines TRBV28 with TRBJ1-2, with 8 bases matching TRBD1. The V segment lost 5 bases and the J segment 2 bases; nucleotides outside the gene matches: 4. This CDR3 region has 14 residues. Germline CDR1 and CDR2: MDHEN and SYDVKM. This chain's CDR3 is CASSATGANYGYTF. The CDR3 DNA follows: TGTGCCAGCAGTGCGACAGGGGCAAACTATGGCTACACCTTC.